This T cell receptor beta chain was identified during a study of cytomegalovirus exposure and HLA in healthy donors. Whole-study context: A prior analysis found 100 million to 140 million unique TCR beta sequences from some 190 million T cells. For the approximately 360 genotyped donors, 80% to 90% fell within the Caucasian-associated ancestry cluster. Regarding the study as a whole: In a later analysis, several top co-occurrence clusters appeared linked to parvovirus B19, influenza, CMV and Epstein-Barr virus.

CDR1 is SGHTA, CDR2 FQGNSA, per germline. The CDR3 contains 15 residues. V lost 2 bases and J lost 3; bases outside the gene matches: 5. In regard to this clone: Its antigen is as yet unknown.

PCR amplification relied on 60 Vbeta primers (plus 13 Jbeta primers). Sequencing used immunoSEQ multiplex PCR; TCRdb keeps in-frame clones, though not all of them. Of fewer than 200,000 clones listed, 80% are singletons. This chain connects TRBV7-2 to TRBJ1-2; 8 positions match TRBD1. Sequenced sample: PBMCs. The sequence derives from a boy between 10 and 17 years old in good health and CMV-seronegative. Written as DNA, the CDR3 is TGTGCCAGCAGCTTAACGACAGGGGCTGACTATGGCTACACCTTC. Amino acids: CASSLTTGADYGYTF.